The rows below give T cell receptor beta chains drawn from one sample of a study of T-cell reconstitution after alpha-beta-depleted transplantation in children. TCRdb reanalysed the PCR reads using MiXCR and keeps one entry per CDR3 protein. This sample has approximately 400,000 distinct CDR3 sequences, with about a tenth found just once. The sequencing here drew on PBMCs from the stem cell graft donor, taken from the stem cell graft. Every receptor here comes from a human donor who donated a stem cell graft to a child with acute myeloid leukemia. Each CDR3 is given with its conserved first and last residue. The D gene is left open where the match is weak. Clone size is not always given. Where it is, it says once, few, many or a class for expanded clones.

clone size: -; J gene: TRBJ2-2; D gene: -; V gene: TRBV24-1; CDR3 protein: CATSDTGRNTGELFF; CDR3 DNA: TGTGCCACCAGTGATACGGGACGGAACACCGGGGAGCTGTTTTTT
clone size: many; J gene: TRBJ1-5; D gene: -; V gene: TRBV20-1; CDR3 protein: CSARVGLNQPQHF; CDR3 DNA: TGCAGTGCGAGGGTCGGCCTGAATCAGCCCCAGCATTTT
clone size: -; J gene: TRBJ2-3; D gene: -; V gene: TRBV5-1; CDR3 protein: CASSQVPGPGQYF; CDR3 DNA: TGCGCCAGCAGCCAGGTACCGGGGCCCGGCCAATATTTT
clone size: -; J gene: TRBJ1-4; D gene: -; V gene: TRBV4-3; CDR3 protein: CASSQGGGGEKLFF; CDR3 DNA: TGCGCCAGCAGCCAAGGAGGGGGGGGTGAAAAACTGTTTTTT
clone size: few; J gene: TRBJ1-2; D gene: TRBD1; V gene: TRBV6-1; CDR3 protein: CASSQQGQGIGYTF; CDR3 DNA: TGTGCCAGCAGCCAGCAGGGACAGGGAATAGGCTACACCTTC
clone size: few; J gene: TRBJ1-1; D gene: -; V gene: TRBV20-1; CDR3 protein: CSARDVRLVIADTEAFF; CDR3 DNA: TGCAGTGCTAGAGATGTTAGACTCGTAATAGCGGACACTGAAGCTTTCTTT
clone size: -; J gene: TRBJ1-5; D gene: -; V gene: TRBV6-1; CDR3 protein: CASSDHWGQPQHF; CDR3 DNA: TGTGCCAGCAGTGATCACTGGGGACAGCCCCAGCATTTT
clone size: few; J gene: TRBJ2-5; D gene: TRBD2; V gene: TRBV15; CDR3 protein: CATSRTILAGAETQYF; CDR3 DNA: TGTGCCACCAGCAGAACCATCTTAGCGGGGGCAGAGACCCAGTACTTC
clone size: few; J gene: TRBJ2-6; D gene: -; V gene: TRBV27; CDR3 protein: CASSRRASGANVLTF; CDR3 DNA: TGTGCCAGCAGTCGGAGAGCCTCTGGGGCCAACGTCCTGACTTTC
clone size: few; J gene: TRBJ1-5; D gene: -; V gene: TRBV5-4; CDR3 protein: CASSRRGPGGNQPQHF; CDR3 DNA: TGTGCCAGCAGCAGGAGAGGGCCGGGGGGGAATCAGCCCCAGCATTTT
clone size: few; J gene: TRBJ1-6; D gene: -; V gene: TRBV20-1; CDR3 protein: CSARVGIRNSPLHF; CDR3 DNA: TGCAGTGCTAGAGTTGGGATACGGAATTCACCCCTCCACTTT
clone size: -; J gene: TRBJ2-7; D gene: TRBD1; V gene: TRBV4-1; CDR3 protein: CASSQTRTGVFGEQYF; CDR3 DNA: TGCGCCAGCAGCCAAACGAGGACAGGGGTTTTCGGCGAGCAGTACTTC
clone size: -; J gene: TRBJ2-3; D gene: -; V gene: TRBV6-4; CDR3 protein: CASSDGGTDTQYF; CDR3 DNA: TGTGCCAGCAGTGACGGGGGCACAGATACGCAGTATTTT
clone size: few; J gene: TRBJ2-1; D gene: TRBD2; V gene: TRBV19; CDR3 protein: CASSILGASGLQQFF; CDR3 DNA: TGTGCCAGTAGTATATTAGGAGCTAGCGGGTTACAGCAGTTCTTC
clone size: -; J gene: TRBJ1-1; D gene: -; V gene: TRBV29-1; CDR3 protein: CSVENGWNTEAFF; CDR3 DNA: TGCAGCGTTGAAAACGGATGGAACACTGAAGCTTTCTTT
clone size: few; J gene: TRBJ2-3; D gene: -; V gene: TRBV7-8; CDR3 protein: CASGRGTTDTQYF; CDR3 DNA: TGTGCCAGCGGACGTGGGACCACAGATACGCAGTATTTT
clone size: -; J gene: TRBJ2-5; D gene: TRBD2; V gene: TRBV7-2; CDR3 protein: CASSLYTSGGETQYF; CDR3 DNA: TGTGCCAGCAGCTTATATACTAGCGGCGGGGAGACCCAGTACTTC
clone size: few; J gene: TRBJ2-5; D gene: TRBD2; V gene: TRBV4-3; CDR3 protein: CASSQDSPSGRPQETQYF; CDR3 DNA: TGCGCCAGCAGCCAAGATAGCCCTAGCGGGAGGCCCCAAGAGACCCAGTACTTC
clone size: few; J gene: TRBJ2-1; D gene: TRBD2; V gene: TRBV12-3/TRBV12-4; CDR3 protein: CASSGRLAGPSYNEQFF; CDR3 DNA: TGTGCCAGCAGTGGAAGACTAGCGGGACCCTCCTACAATGAGCAGTTCTTC
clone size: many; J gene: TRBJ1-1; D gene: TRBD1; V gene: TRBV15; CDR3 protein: CATSRDRGRTEAFF; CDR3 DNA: TGTGCCACCAGCAGGGACAGGGGACGCACTGAAGCTTTCTTT
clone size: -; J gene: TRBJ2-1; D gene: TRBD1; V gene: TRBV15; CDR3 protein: CATSTQSPGQGYNEQFF; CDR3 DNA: TGTGCCACCAGCACTCAGAGTCCGGGACAGGGATACAATGAGCAGTTCTTC
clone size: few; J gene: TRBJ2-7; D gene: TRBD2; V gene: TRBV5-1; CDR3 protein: CASSASGTTLYEQYF; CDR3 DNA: TGCGCCAGCAGCGCCTCCGGGACTACACTGTACGAGCAGTACTTC
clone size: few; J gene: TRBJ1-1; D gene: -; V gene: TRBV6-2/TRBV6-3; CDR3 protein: CASSTSLGWSTEAFF; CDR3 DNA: TGTGCCAGCAGTACTTCCTTGGGTTGGTCCACTGAAGCTTTCTTT
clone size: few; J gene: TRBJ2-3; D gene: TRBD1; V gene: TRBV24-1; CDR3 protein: CATSPGTGGTDTQYF; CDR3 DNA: TGTGCCACCAGTCCGGGGACAGGGGGCACAGATACGCAGTATTTT
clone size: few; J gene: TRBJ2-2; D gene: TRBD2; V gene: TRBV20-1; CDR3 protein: CSARERGRGGTGELFF; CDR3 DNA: TGCAGTGCTAGAGAACGCGGGCGCGGGGGGACCGGGGAGCTGTTTTTT